The sequence of this T cell receptor beta chain was determined in a study of vaccination effects on CD4 cells after COVID-19. Study-wide points: Healthy vaccine recipients' vaccine-induced clones were almost all SARS-CoV-2 mono-reactive. At late timepoints after vaccination, vaccine- and infection-induced clones shrank markedly.

CDR3 length: 12 residues. V lost 7 bases, J lost 0 bases, and 7 bases lay in between. Germline V gene sequence: CDR1 MDHEN, CDR2 SYDVKM. On this clone: Its antigen remains unidentified.

The assay was immunoSEQ multiplex PCR, and TCRdb's table has in-frame clones only and misses some. The repertoire consists of some 70,000 clones, with about 80% occurring once and the leading ten covering 12%. Viral peptide pool expansion of antigen-specific CD4+ T cells preceded sequencing in the ViraFEST assay. Isolation of CD4+ T cells took place after approximately ten days of culture. No vaccinee had earlier SARS-CoV-2 infection, and nucleocapsid antibodies were negative. After about 2 million PBMC were placed in each well, they were cultured with approximately 9.4 IU/ml IL-2 and roughly 10 ug/ml peptides. Half-medium replacement with IL-2 medium occurred on days 3 and 7.

This receptor was taken from a human donor who received a COVID-19 vaccine. This sequence joins TRBV28 and TRBJ2-7; D gene ambiguous. The input for sequencing was CD4+ T cells from PBMCs cultured with SARS-CoV-2 spike peptides, taken before COVID-19 vaccination. In DNA form, the CDR3 reads TGTGCCAGCACCGACACCTCCTACGAGCAGTACGTC. It specifies CASTDTSYEQYV.